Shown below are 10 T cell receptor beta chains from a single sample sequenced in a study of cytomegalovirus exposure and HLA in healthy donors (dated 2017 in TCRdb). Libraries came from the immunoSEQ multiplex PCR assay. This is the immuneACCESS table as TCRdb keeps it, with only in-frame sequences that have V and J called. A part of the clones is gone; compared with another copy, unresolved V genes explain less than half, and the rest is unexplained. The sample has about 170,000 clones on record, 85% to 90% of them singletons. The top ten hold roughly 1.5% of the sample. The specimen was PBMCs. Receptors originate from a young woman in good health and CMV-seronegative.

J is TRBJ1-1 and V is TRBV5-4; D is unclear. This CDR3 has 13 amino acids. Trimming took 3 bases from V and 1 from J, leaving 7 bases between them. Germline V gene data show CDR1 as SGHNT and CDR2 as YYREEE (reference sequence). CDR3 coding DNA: TGTGCCAGCAGCTCCGAGCCGAACACTGAAGCTTTCTTT. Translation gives CASSSEPNTEAFF.

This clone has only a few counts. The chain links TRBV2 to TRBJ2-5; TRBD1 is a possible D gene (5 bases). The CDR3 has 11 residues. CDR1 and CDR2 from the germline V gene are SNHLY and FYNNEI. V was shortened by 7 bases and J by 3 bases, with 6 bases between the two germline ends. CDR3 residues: CASKGEETQYF. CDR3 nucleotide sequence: TGTGCCAGCAAAGGGGAAGAGACCCAGTACTTC. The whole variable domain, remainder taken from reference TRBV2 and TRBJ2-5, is EPEVTQTPSHQVTQMGQEVILRCVPISNHLYFYWYRQILGQKVEFLVSFYNNEISEKSEIFDDQFSVERPDGSNFTLKIRSTKLEDSAMYFCASKGEETQYFGPGTRLLVL.

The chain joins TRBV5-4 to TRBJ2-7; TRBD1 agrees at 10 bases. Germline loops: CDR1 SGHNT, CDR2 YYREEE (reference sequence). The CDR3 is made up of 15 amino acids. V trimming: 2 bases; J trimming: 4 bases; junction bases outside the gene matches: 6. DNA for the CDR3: TGTGCCAGCAGCTTACTGACAGGGGGCGAATACGAGCAGTACTTC. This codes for CASSLLTGGEYEQYF.

The chain's CDR3 is CASSSQGVHSGELFF. The DNA of the CDR3 is TGTGCCAGCAGTTCACAGGGTGTACATTCCGGGGAGCTGTTTTTT. V usage is TRBV6-5 and J usage is TRBJ2-2; a weak D match, TRBD1 (6 bases). The CDR3 runs 15 residues. Germline loops: CDR1 MNHEY, CDR2 SVGAGI. V lost 4 bases, J lost 6 bases, and 15 bases lay in between.

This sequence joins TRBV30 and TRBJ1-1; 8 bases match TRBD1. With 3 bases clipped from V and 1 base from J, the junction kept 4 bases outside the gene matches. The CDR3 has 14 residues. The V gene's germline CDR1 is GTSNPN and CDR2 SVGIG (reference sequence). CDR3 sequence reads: CAWSSGTGNTEAFF. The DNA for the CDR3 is TGTGCCTGGAGCTCCGGGACAGGGAACACTGAAGCTTTCTTT. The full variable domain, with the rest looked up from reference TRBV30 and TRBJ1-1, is SQTIHQWPATLVQPVGSPLSLECTVEGTSNPNLYWYRQAAGRGLQLLFYSVGIGQISSEVPQNLSASRPQDRQFILSSKKLLLSDSGFYLCAWSSGTGNTEAFFGQGTRLTVV.

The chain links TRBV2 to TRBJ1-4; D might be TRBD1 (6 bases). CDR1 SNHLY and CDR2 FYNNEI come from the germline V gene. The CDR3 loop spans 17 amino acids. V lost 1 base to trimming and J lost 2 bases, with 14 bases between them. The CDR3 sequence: CASSEVSGGRTNEKLFF. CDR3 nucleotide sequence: TGTGCCAGCAGTGAAGTTTCGGGGGGCCGGACTAATGAAAAACTGTTTTTT.

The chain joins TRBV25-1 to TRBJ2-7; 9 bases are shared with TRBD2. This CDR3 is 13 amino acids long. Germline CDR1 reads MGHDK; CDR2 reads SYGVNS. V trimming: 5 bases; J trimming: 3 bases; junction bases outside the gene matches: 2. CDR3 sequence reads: CASSRGGGYEQYF. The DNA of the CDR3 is TGTGCCAGCAGTCGCGGGGGGGGCTACGAGCAGTACTTC.

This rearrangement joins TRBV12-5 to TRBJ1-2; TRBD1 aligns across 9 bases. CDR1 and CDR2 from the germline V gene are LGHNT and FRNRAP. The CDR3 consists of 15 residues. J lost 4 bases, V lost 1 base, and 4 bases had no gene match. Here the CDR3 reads CASGLARTGAYGYTF. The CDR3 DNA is TGTGCTAGTGGTTTGGCTAGGACAGGGGCCTATGGCTACACCTTC.

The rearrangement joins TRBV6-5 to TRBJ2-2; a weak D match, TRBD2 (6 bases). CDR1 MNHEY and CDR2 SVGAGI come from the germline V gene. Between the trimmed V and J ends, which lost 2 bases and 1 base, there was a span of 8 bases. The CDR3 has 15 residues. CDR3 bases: TGTGCCAGCAGTTACACCGGGGGGAACACCGGGGAGCTGTTTTTT. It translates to CASSYTGGNTGELFF.

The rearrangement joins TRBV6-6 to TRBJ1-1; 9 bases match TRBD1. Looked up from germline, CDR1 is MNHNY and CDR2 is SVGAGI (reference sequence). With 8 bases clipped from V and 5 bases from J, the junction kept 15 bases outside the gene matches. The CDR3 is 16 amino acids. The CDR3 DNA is TGTGCCAGCTCAACCTCGACAGGGGGAAGGGGTACTGAAGCTTTCTTT. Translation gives CASSTSTGGRGTEAFF.